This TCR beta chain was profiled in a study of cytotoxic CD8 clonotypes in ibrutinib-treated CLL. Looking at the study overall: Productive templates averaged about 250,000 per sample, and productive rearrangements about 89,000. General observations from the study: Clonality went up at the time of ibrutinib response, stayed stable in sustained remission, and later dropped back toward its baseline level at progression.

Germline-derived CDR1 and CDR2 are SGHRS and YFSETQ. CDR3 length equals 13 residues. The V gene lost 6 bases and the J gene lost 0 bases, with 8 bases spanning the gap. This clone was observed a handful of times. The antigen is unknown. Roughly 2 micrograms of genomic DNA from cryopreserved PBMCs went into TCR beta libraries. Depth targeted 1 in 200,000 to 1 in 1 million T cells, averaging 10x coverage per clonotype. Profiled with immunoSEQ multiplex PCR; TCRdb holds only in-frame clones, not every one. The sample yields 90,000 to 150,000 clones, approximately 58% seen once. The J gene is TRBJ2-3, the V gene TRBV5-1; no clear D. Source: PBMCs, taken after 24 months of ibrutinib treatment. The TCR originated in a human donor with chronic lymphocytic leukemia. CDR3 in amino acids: CASTWKSTDTQYF. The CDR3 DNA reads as TGCGCCAGCACCTGGAAGAGCACAGATACGCAGTATTTT. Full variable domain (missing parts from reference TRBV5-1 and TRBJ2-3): KAGVTQTPRYLIKTRGQQVTLSCSPISGHRSVSWYQQTPGQGLQFLFEYFSETQRNKGNFPGRFSGRQFSNSRSEMNVSTLELGDSALYLCASTWKSTDTQYFGPGTRLTVL.